What follows is one TCR beta chain and its context. Its antigen is undetermined. The germline V gene encodes CDR1 SGHVS and CDR2 FQNEAQ. There are 15 residues in the CDR3. Trimming removed 0 bases from V and 2 bases from J, with 11 bases in between. Researchers tagged individual cDNA molecules with unique molecular identifiers. TCRdb called the 5' RACE reads again in MiXCR, with one record for every CDR3 protein. This repertoire shows about 44,000 distinct CDR3 sequences, around 6.1% found once; its top ten account for around an eighth. The source of the sample is a study of early T cells in non-severe SARS-CoV-2 infection. General observations from the study: Anti-spike CD8 specificities were favored by VDJdb matching, whose results missed private and CD4 specificities.

J is TRBJ2-7 and V is TRBV7-8; tentatively, D is TRBD2 (7 bases). The source material was whole blood. This sequence was found in an adult who was a healthcare worker with PCR-confirmed SARS-CoV-2 infection or an uninfected control (not recorded which). The CDR3 sequence is CASSLARGATYEQYF. DNA for the CDR3: TGTGCCAGCAGCTTAGCACGGGGGGCGACCTACGAGCAGTACTTC.